This is a list of T cell receptor beta chains from one sample in a study of T cell repertoires in cytomegalovirus infection. MiXCR, run by TCRdb on the reads, gives a single entry per CDR3 protein. The sample has around 100,000 distinct CDR3 sequences, around a quarter seen once; the top ten hold 35% to 50%. Material for sequencing was CD8+ T cells from PBMCs. These receptors were obtained from a human donor in good health (CMV status not recorded). Some clones in this sample may be carry-over from other donors' samples. CDR3s include the opening cysteine and the closing phenylalanine or tryptophan. The order of the fields is J gene, D gene, V gene, clone size, CDR3 DNA, CDR3 protein. The D gene is left open where the match is weak. Clone size is shown for a subset of rows, as once, few, many or a class of expanded clone.

J gene: TRBJ1-1; D gene: NA; V gene: TRBV28; clone size: few; CDR3 DNA: TGTGCCAGCAGTTACCGTCCAAGTTTGAACACTGAAGCTTTCTTT; CDR3 protein: CASSYRPSLNTEAFF
J gene: TRBJ2-1; D gene: TRBD2; V gene: TRBV20-1; clone size: few; CDR3 DNA: TGCAGTGCTAGAGATCTGGCTAGCGGGGGCCCCTCCTACAATGAGCAGTTCTTC; CDR3 protein: CSARDLASGGPSYNEQFF
J gene: TRBJ2-5; D gene: TRBD2; V gene: TRBV7-2; clone size: many; CDR3 DNA: TGTGCCAGCAGCTTCGTGGGGGGGAGCCAAGAGACCCAGTACTTC; CDR3 protein: CASSFVGGSQETQYF
J gene: TRBJ1-5; D gene: TRBD1; V gene: TRBV7-8; clone size: many; CDR3 DNA: TGTGCCAGCAGCGCGACAGGGGCCGGTCAGCCCCAGCATTTT; CDR3 protein: CASSATGAGQPQHF
J gene: TRBJ2-7; D gene: NA; V gene: TRBV12-3/TRBV12-4; clone size: many; CDR3 DNA: TGTGCCAGCAGTTTGCCTTGGGCGGGAGAGGGGGAGGGCGAGCAGTACTTC; CDR3 protein: CASSLPWAGEGEGEQYF
J gene: TRBJ2-7; D gene: NA; V gene: TRBV3-1; clone size: many; CDR3 DNA: TGTGCCAGCAGCCAAGATTTTCAGGGTTACGAGCAGTACTTC; CDR3 protein: CASSQDFQGYEQYF
J gene: TRBJ2-6; D gene: NA; V gene: TRBV7-9; clone size: few; CDR3 DNA: TGTGCCAGCAGCTTAATTCCAGGGGTCGACTCTGGGGCCAACGTCCTGACTTTC; CDR3 protein: CASSLIPGVDSGANVLTF
J gene: TRBJ1-2; D gene: TRBD1; V gene: TRBV29-1; clone size: NA; CDR3 DNA: TGCAGCGCCCGCGCGGGACAGGAGTATGGCTACACCTTC; CDR3 protein: CSARAGQEYGYTF
J gene: TRBJ2-7; D gene: NA; V gene: TRBV7-6; clone size: few; CDR3 DNA: TGTGCCAGCAGCTTATTGGGTGAGGACAGTCTCGAGCAGTACTTC; CDR3 protein: CASSLLGEDSLEQYF
J gene: TRBJ1-1; D gene: TRBD1; V gene: TRBV19; clone size: NA; CDR3 DNA: TGTGCCAGTAGTTTCCCGACAGGGGCAACTGAAGCTTTCTTT; CDR3 protein: CASSFPTGATEAFF
J gene: TRBJ2-4; D gene: NA; V gene: TRBV11-2; clone size: many; CDR3 DNA: TGTGCCAGCAGCCCGATACAGGAAGCCAAAAACATTCAGTACTTC; CDR3 protein: CASSPIQEAKNIQYF
J gene: TRBJ2-2; D gene: NA; V gene: TRBV6-1; clone size: few; CDR3 DNA: TGTGCCAGCAGGAGGCCCTGGCAGCAGAACACCGGGGAGCTGTTTTTT; CDR3 protein: CASRRPWQQNTGELFF
J gene: TRBJ2-7; D gene: NA; V gene: TRBV12-3/TRBV12-4; clone size: many; CDR3 DNA: TGTGCCAGCAGTGACGGACACCTAAGCTCCTACGAGCAGTACTTC; CDR3 protein: CASSDGHLSSYEQYF
J gene: TRBJ1-1; D gene: NA; V gene: TRBV4-1; clone size: many; CDR3 DNA: TGCGCCAGCAGCCAAGAGGTGAGCTCTGAAAACACTGAAGCTTTCTTT; CDR3 protein: CASSQEVSSENTEAFF